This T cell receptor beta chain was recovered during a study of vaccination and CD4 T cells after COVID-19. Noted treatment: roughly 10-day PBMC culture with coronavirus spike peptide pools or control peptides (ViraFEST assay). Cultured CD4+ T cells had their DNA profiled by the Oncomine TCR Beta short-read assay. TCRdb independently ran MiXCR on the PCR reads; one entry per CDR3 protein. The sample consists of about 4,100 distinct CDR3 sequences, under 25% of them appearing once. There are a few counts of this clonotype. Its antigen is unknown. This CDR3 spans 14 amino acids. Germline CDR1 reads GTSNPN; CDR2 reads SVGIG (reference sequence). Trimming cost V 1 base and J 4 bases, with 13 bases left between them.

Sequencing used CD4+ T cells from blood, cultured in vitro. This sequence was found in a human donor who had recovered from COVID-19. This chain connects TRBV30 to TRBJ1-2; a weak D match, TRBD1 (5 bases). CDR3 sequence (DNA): TGTGCCTGGAGTGCCGACTCCGGGGGCTATGGCTACACCTTC. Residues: CAWSADSGGYGYTF.